This T cell receptor (beta chain) was recovered during a study of breast tumors, draining lymph nodes, adjacent tissues (dated by TCRdb to between 2015 and 2016). Regarding the complete study: TCR beta repertoires were compared across tumor, adjacent nontumor tissue and axillary lymph nodes obtained from breast cancer patients. In human breast cancer, the study set out to evaluate how tumor, surrounding tissue and draining lymph node repertoires relate to one another and whether T cells may move between these sites.

The run used an Illumina HiSeq 2000. Multiplex PCR amplification was used to generate the TCR beta chain libraries. High-throughput sequencing was used to analyze the amplified TCR beta chain products. TCRdb reanalyzed the raw reads on its own, using fastp at Q25 for trimming and MiXCR for clone calling, and kept in-frame beta chains. Each entry merges the rows of one CDR3 protein and shows their most common DNA and genes. The sample contains about 170,000 distinct CDR3 sequences, 25% to 40% of them found a single time. In total, the top ten clones hold less than 4% of the sample. The lymph node samples were taken from the axillary draining lymph nodes of breast cancer patients. V lost 3 bases and J lost 5 bases; the stretch between them is 4 bases long. CDR1 SGHDN and CDR2 FVKESK are derived from the germline V gene. The CDR3 starts with the cysteine, ends with the phenylalanine, and has 12 residues. The sequence is cut down to CDR3 DNA, 36 bases in frame from base 1.

The investigation overall reported the following: Rather than being directly demonstrated, the conclusion that tumor T cells originate in lymph nodes was presented as consistent with a hypothesis. The similarity between tumor and nontumor tissue repertoires was significantly greater in luminal-like breast cancer than in basal-like breast cancer. The data were judged consistent with most tumor T cells deriving from the lymph node and then expanding within tumor tissue. Tumor T-cell repertoires showed less diversity than lymph node repertoires and more diversity than nontumor tissue repertoires, and tumor T-cell repertoires showed preferential V and J gene usage.

This clonotype was recorded at least ten times. The antigen it recognizes is unknown. The input lacks base qualities; no much larger clone sits a single base away. What was sequenced was axillary lymph node tissue. The receptor comes from a female donor with breast cancer. Some clones in this sample may be carry-over from other donors' samples. This chain joins TRBV14 to TRBJ2-2; too little of a D gene remains to name it. The DNA sequence is as follows: TGTGCCAGCAGCCAGTGGACCGGGGAGCTGTTTTTT. Translated, it reads CASSQWTGELFF.